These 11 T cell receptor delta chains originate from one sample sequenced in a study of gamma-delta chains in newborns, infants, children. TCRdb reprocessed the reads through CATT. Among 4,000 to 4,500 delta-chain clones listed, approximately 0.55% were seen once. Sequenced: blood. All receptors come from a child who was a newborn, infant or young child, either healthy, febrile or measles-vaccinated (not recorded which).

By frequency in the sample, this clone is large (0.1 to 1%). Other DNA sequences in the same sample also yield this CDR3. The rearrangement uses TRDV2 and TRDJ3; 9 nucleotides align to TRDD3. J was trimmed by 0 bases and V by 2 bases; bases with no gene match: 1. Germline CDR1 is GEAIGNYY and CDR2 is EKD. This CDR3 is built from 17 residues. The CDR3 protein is CACDILGDSWDTRQMFF. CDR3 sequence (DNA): TGTGCCTGTGACATACTGGGGGACTCCTGGGACACCCGACAGATGTTTTTC.

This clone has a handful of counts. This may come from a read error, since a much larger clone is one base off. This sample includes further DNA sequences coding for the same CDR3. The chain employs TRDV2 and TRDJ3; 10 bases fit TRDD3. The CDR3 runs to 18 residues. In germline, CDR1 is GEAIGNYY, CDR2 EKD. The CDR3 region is CACDVWGISSWDTRQMFF. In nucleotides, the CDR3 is TGCGCCTGTGACGTCTGGGGGATAAGCTCCTGGGACACCCGACAGATGTTTTTC.

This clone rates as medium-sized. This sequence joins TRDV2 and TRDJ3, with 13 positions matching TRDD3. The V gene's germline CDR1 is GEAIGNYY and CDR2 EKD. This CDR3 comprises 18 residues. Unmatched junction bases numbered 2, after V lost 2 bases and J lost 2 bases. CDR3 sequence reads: CACDILGDTPWDTRQMFF. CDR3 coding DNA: TGTGCCTGTGACATACTGGGGGATACGCCCTGGGACACCCGACAGATGTTTTTC.

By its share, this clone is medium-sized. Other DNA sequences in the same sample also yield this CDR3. This CDR3 is CACDTVSWDTRQMFF. CDR3 nucleotide sequence: TGTGCCTGTGACACCGTTTCCTGGGACACCCGACAGATGTTTTTC. The J gene is TRDJ3, the V gene TRDV2; D remains ambiguous. This CDR3 is 15 amino acids long. Per germline, CDR1 GEAIGNYY and CDR2 EKD. Trimming removed 0 bases from V and 1 base from J, with 3 bases in between.

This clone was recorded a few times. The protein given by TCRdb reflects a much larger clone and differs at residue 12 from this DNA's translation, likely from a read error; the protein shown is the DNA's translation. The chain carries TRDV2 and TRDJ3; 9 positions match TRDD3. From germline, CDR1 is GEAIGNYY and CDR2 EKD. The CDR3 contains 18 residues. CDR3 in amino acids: CACDTWGISSWGTRQMFF. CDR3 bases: TGTGCCTGTGACACCTGGGGGATAAGCTCCTGGGGCACCCGACAGATGTTTTTC.

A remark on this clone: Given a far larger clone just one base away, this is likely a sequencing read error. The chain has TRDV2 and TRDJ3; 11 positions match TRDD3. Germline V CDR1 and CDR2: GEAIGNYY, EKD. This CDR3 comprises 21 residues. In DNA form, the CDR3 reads TGTGCCTGTGACACCGTACTGGGGGATATTAAGAGCTCCTGGGACGCCCGACAGATGTTTTTC. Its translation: CACDTVLGDIKSSWDARQMFF.

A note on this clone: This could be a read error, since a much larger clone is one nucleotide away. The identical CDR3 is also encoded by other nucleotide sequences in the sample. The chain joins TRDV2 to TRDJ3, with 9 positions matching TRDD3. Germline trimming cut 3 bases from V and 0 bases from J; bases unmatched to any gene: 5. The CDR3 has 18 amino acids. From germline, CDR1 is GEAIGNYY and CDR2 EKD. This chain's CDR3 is CACDVLGDSSWDTRQMFF. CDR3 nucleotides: TGTGCCTGTGACGTACTGGGGGACAGCTCCTGGGACACCCGACAGATGTTTTTC.

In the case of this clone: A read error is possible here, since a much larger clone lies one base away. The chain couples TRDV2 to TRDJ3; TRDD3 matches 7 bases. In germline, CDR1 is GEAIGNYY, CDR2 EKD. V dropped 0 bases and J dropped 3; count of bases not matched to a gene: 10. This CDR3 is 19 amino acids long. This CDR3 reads CACDTVGPGDYWDTRQMFF. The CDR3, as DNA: TGTGCCTGTGACACCGTGGGACCGGGGGATTACTGGGACACCCGACAGATGTTTTTC.

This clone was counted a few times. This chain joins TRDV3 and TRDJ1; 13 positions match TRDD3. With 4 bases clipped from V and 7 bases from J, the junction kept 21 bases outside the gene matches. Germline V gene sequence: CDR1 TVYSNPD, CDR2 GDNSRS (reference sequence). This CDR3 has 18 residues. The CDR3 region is CASPYGTGGYAYRSKLIF. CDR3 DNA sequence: TGTGCCTCTCCCTACGGCACTGGGGGATACGCGTATAGGAGTAAACTCATCTTT.

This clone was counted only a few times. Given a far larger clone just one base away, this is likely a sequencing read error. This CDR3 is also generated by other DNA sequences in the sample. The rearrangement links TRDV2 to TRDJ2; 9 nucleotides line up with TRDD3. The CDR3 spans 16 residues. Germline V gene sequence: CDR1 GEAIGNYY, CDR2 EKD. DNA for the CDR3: TGTGCCTGCGACACCGTGGGGGATACTTTGACAGCACAACTCTTCTTT. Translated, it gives CACDTVGDTLTAQLFF.

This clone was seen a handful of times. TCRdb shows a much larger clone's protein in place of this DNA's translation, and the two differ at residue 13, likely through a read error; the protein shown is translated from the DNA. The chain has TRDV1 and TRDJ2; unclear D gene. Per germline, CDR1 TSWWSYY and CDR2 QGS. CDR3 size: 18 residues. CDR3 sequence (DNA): TGTGCTCTTGGGGAAATTCCCACTTATAAAGCTTTGGCAGCACAACTCTTCTTT. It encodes CALGEIPTYKALAAQLFF.